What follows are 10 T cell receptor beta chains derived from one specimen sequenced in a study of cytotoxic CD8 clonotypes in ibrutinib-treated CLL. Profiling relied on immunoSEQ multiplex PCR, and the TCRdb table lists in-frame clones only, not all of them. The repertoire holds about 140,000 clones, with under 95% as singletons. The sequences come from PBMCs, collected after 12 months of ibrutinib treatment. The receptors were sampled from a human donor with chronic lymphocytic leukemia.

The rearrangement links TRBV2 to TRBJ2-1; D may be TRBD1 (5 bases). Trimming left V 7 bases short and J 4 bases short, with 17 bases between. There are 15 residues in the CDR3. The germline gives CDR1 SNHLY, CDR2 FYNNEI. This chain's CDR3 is CASNVRAYQYNEQFF. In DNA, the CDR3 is TGTGCCAGCAATGTCAGGGCCTACCAATACAATGAGCAGTTCTTC. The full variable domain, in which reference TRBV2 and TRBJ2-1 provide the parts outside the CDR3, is EPEVTQTPSHQVTQMGQEVILRCVPISNHLYFYWYRQILGQKVEFLVSFYNNEISEKSEIFDDQFSVERPDGSNFTLKIRSTKLEDSAMYFCASNVRAYQYNEQFFGPGTRLTVL.

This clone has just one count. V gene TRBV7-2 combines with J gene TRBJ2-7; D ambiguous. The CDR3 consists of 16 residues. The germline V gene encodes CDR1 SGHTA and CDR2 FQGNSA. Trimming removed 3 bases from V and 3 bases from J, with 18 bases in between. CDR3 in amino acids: CASSFLPLYPNYEQYF. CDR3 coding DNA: TGTGCCAGCAGCTTCTTACCGCTCTACCCAAACTACGAGCAGTACTTC.

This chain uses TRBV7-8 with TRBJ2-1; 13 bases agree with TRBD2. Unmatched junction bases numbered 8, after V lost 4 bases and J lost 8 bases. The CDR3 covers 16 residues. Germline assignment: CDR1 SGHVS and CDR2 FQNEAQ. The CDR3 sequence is CASSSKGLAGVDEQFF. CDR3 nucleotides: TGTGCCAGCAGCTCAAAAGGACTAGCGGGAGTCGATGAGCAGTTCTTC.

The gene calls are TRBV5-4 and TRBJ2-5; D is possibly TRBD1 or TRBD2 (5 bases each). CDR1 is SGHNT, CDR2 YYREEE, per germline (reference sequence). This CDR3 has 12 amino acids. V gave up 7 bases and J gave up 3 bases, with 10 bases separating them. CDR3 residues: CASGRGEETQYF. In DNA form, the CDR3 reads TGTGCCAGCGGTAGGGGAGAAGAGACCCAGTACTTC.

In nucleotides, the CDR3 is TGCGCCAGCGGGACTAGCGGGAGGGGTGCAGATACGCAGTATTTT. Translation: CASGTSGRGADTQYF. The V call is TRBV5-1, the J call TRBJ2-3, with 16 nucleotides matching TRBD2. The trim removed 7 bases at V and 4 bases at J, leaving 3 bases unmatched. The CDR3 length is 15 residues. Germline CDR1 is SGHRS and CDR2 is YFSETQ.

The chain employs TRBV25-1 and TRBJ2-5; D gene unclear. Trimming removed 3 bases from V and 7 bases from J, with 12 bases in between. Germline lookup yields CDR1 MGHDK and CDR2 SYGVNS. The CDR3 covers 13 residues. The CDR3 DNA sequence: TGTGCCAGCAGTGAGGGTAGGGTAGGGACCCAGTACTTC. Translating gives CASSEGRVGTQYF.

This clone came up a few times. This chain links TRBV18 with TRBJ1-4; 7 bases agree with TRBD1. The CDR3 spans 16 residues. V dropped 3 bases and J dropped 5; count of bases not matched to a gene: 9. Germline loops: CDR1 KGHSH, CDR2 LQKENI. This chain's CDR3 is CASSPVGTAPNEKLFF. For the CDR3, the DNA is TGTGCCAGCTCACCCGTTGGGACAGCGCCAAATGAAAAACTGTTTTTT.

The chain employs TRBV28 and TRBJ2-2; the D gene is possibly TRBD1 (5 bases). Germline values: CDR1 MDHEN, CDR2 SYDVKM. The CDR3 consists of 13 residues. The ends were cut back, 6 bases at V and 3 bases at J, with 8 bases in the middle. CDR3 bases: TGTGCCAGCAGGGGGCAGTACACCGGGGAGCTGTTTTTT. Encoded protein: CASRGQYTGELFF.

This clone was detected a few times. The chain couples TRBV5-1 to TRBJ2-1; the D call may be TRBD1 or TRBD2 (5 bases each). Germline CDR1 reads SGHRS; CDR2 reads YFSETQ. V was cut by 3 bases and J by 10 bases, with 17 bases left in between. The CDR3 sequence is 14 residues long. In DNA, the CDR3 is TGCGCCAGCAGCTCGACACCGGGACCAATGGAGCAGTTCTTC. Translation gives CASSSTPGPMEQFF.

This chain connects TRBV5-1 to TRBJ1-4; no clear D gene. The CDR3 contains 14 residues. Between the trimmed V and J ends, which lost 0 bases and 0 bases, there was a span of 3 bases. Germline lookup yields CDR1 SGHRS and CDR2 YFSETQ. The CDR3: CASSLATTNEKLFF. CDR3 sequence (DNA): TGCGCCAGCAGCTTGGCCACAACTAATGAAAAACTGTTTTTT.